This passage covers 10 T cell receptor beta chains from one sample sequenced in a study of T-cell reconstitution after alpha-beta-depleted transplantation in children. TCRbeta library preparation incorporated unique molecular identifiers. One entry per CDR3 protein, called by TCRdb with MiXCR from the PCR reads. The table has around 180,000 distinct CDR3 sequences, over 8.5% seen once; the top ten hold over 10%. The specimen was PBMCs, collected before TCRalphabeta/CD19-depleted stem cell transplant. These receptors all come from a boy younger than 10 with acute myeloid leukemia, due to receive a stem cell transplant.

This clonotype was observed at least ten times. The chain links TRBV28 to TRBJ2-7; D might be TRBD2 (5 bases). Trimming cost V 1 base and J 12 bases, with 13 bases left between them. This CDR3 region has 12 residues. CDR1 MDHEN and CDR2 SYDVKM come from the germline V gene. The CDR3 is CASSLLARRRYF. CDR3 coding DNA: TGTGCCAGCAGTTTATTAGCACGGAGGAGGTACTTC.

This clonotype was seen repeatedly, ten times or more. The V and J genes are TRBV18 and TRBJ2-7, with TRBD1 matching over 8 bases. CDR1 and CDR2 from the germline V gene are KGHSH and LQKENI. This CDR3 has 14 residues. With 8 bases clipped from V and 5 bases from J, the junction kept 11 bases outside the gene matches. CDR3 protein: CASALKTGVHEQYF. CDR3 DNA sequence: TGTGCCAGCGCCCTTAAGACAGGGGTCCACGAGCAGTACTTC.

The genes are TRBV23-1 and TRBJ1-1; D remains unclear. TRBV23-1 counts as an open reading frame of uncertain function. Trimming cost V 2 bases and J 0 bases, with 7 bases left between them. The CDR3 sequence is 14 residues long. The CDR3 DNA sequence: TGCGCCAGCAGTCAAGACGGCGTGAACACTGAAGCTTTCTTT. Translation gives CASSQDGVNTEAFF.

The sample holds many counts of this clonotype. The rearrangement uses TRBV29-1 and TRBJ2-3, with D unresolved. V was shortened by 3 bases and J by 3 bases, with 4 bases between the two germline ends. There are 11 residues in the CDR3. The germline V gene encodes CDR1 SQVTM and CDR2 ANQGSEA. The CDR3: CSVEGTDTQYF. CDR3 coding DNA: TGCAGCGTTGAGGGGACAGATACGCAGTATTTT.

Ten or more counts support this clonotype. The rearrangement links TRBV20-1 to TRBJ2-1; D may correspond to TRBD1 or TRBD2 (5 bases each). The CDR3 is made up of 15 amino acids. Trimming left V 0 bases short and J 4 bases short, with 13 bases between. Germline V gene data show CDR1 as DFQATT and CDR2 as SNEGSKA (reference sequence). This CDR3 is CSARDPGTSYNEQFF. CDR3 DNA sequence: TGCAGTGCTAGAGATCCCGGGACGTCTTACAATGAGCAGTTCTTC.

This clonotype appeared many times. This chain joins TRBV7-9 and TRBJ1-1; tentative D call: TRBD1 (6 bases). This CDR3 has 15 residues. Trimming removed 4 bases from V and 1 base from J, with 13 bases in between. Germline V CDR1 and CDR2: SEHNR, FQNEAQ (reference sequence). The CDR3 loop is CASSYGSRGNTEAFF. For the CDR3, the DNA is TGTGCCAGCAGCTATGGGAGCAGGGGGAACACTGAAGCTTTCTTT.

V gene TRBV5-1 combines with J gene TRBJ1-2; 8 bases agree with TRBD1. The CDR3 sequence is 15 residues long. The germline gives CDR1 SGHRS, CDR2 YFSETQ. Trimming cost V 0 bases and J 7 bases; bases outside gene matches: 8. The CDR3 bases are TGCGCCAGCAGCTTGGGGGGACAGGATGGAGTTGGCTACACCTTC. Translating it yields CASSLGGQDGVGYTF.

The chain recombines TRBV2 with TRBJ1-1, with D unclear. The V end lost 3 bases, the J end lost 4 bases, and 24 bases lay between the germline ends. The germline gives CDR1 SNHLY, CDR2 FYNNEI. The length of the CDR3 is 18 residues. CDR3 region: CASSEMLRAGPKATEAFF. CDR3 DNA sequence: TGTGCCAGCAGTGAGATGCTTCGGGCCGGACCAAAGGCCACTGAAGCTTTCTTT.

This clonotype was detected only once. One base away lies a much larger clone, so this may be a sequencing read error. The conserved final phenylalanine or tryptophan is absent from the CDR3, which likely points to a read error. V gene TRBV5-1 combines with J gene TRBJ2-3, with D unclear. V lost 0 bases, J lost 6 bases, and 5 bases lay in between. The V gene's germline CDR1 is SGHRS and CDR2 YFSETQ. The CDR3 is 12 amino acids. The DNA for the CDR3 is TGCGCCAGCAGCTTGGTGATGGATACGCAGTATTAT. It codes for CASSLVMDTQYY.

This clonotype was recorded only once. With a much larger clone just one base away, this may be a read error. The chain recombines TRBV9 with TRBJ2-5; 10 bases fit TRBD2. This CDR3 is 17 amino acids long. CDR1 SGDLS and CDR2 YYNGEE come from the germline V gene. CDR3 sequence: CPSSAGLAEIVPETQYF. CDR3 coding DNA: TGTCCCAGCAGCGCCGGACTAGCGGAAATAGTTCCAGAGACCCAGTACTTC. The full variable domain, rest sourced from reference TRBV9 and TRBJ2-5, is DSGVTQTPKHLITATGQRVTLRCSPRSGDLSVYWYQQSLDQGLQFLIQYYNGEERAKGNILERFSAQQFPDLHSELNLSSLELGDSALYFCPSSAGLAEIVPETQYFGPGTRLLVL.